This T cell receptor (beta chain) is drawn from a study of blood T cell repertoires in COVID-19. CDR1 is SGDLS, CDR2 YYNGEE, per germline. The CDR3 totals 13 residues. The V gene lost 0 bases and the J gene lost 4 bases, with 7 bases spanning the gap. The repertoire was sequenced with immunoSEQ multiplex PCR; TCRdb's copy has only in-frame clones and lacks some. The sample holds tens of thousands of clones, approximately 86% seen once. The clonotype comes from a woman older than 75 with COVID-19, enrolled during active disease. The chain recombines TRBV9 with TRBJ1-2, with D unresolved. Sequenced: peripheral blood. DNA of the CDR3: TGTGCCAGCAGCGTAGACGCGAGCTATGGCTACACCTTC. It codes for CASSVDASYGYTF.